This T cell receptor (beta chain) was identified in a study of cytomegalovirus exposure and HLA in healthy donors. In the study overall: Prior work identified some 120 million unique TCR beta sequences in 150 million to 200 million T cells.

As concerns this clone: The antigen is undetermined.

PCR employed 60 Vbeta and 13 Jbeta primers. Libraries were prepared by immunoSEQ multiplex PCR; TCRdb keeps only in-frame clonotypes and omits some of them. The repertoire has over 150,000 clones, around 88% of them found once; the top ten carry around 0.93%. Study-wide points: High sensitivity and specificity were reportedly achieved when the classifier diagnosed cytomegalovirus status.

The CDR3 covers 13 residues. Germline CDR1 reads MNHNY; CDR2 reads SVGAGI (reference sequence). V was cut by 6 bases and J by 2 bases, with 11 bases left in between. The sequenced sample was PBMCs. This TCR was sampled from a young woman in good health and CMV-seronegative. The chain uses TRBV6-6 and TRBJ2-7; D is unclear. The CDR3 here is CASRSDSAYEQYF. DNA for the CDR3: TGTGCCAGCAGGAGCGATTCTGCCTACGAGCAGTACTTC.